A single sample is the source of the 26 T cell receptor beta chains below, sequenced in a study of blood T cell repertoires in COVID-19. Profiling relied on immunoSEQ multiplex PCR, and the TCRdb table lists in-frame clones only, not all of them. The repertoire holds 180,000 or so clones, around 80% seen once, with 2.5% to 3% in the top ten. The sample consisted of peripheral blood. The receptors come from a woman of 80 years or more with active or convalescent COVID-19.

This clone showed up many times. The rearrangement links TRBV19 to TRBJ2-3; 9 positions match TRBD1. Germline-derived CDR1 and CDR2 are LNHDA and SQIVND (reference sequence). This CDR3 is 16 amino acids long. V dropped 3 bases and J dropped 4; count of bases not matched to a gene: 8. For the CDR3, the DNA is TGTGCCAGTAGTATCATAGGGAGACAGGGGGCAGATACGCAGTATTTT. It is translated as CASSIIGRQGADTQYF.

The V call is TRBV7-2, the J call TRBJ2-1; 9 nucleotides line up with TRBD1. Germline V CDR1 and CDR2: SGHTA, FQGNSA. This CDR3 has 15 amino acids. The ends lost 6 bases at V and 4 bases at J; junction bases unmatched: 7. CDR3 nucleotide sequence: TGTGCCAGCAGTTCAGGACAGGGGCCGTACAATGAGCAGTTCTTC. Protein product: CASSSGQGPYNEQFF.

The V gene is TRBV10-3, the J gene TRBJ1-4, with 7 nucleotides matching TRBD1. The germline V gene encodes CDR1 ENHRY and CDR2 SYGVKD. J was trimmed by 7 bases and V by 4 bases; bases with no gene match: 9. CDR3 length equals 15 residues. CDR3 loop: CAISADTGVGEKLFF. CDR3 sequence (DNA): TGTGCCATCAGTGCCGATACAGGGGTGGGTGAAAAACTGTTTTTT.

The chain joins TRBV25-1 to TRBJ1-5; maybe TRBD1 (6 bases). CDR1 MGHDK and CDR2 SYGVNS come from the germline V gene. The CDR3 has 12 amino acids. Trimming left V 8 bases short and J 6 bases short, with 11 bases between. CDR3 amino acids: CASLTGSQPQHF. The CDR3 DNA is TGTGCCAGCCTAACAGGGTCTCAGCCCCAGCATTTT.

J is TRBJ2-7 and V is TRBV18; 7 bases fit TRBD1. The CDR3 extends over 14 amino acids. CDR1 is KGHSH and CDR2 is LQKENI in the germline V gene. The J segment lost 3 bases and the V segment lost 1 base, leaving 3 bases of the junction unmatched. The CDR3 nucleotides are TGTGCCAGCTCACCACAAGGGGGCCTCTACGAGCAGTACTTC. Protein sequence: CASSPQGGLYEQYF.

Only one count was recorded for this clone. The CDR3 protein is CASSRGLQRGGETQYF. CDR3 in DNA: TGTGCCAGCAGCCGGGGACTCCAGCGGGGGGGCGAGACCCAGTACTTC. The J gene is TRBJ2-5, the V gene TRBV4-2; 10 nucleotides line up with TRBD2. Germline assignment: CDR1 LGHNA and CDR2 YNFKEQ. The CDR3 contains 16 residues. Trimming cost V 4 bases and J 5 bases; bases outside gene matches: 10.

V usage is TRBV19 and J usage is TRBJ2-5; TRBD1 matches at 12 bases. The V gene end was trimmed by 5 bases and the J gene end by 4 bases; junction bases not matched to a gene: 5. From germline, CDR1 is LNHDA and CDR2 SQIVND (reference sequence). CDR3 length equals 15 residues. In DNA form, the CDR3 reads TGTGCCAGTAGTCAAGGGACAGGGGGCAGAGAGACCCAGTACTTC. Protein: CASSQGTGGRETQYF.

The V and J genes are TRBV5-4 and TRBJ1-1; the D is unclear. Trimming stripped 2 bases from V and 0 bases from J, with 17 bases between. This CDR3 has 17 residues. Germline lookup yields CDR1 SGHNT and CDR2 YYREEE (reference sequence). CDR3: CASSLDGVGVMNTEAFF. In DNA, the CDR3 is TGTGCCAGCAGCTTAGATGGGGTCGGGGTAATGAACACTGAAGCTTTCTTT.

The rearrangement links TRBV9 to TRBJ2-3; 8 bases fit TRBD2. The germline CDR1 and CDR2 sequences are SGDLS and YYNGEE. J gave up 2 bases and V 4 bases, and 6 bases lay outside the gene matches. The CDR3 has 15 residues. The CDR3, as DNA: TGTGCCAGCAGCCCTCGGGGGGGCCACACAGATACGCAGTATTTT. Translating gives CASSPRGGHTDTQYF.

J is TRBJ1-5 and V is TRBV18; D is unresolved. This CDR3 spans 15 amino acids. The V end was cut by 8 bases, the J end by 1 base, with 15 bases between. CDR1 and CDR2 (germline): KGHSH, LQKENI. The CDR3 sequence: CASPSEVRSNQPQHF. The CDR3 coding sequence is TGTGCCAGCCCGTCGGAGGTACGCAGCAATCAGCCCCAGCATTTT.

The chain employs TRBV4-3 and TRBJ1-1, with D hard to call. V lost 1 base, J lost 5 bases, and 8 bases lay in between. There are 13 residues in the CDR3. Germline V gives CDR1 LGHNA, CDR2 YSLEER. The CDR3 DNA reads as TGCGCCAGCAGCCAAGTAGAGTGGACTGAAGCTTTCTTT. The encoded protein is CASSQVEWTEAFF.

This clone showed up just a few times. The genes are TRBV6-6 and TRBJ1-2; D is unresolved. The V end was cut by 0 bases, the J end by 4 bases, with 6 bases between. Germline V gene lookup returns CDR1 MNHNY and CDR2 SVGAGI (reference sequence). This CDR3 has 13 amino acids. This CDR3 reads CASSYSPSYGYTF. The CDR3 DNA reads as TGTGCCAGCAGTTACTCGCCCAGCTATGGCTACACCTTC.

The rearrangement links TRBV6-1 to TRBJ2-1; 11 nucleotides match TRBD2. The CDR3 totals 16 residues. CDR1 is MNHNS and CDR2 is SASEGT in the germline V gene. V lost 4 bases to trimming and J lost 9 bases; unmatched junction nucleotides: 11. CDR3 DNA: TGTGCCAGCAGTGTCGGACCGGGACTAGCGGCGAGTGAGCAGTTCTTC. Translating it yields CASSVGPGLAASEQFF.

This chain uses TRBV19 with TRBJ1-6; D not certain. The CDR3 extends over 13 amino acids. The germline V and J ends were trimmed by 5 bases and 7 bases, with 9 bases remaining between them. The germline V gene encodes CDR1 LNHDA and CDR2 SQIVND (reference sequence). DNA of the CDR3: TGTGCCAGTAGTCCACAGAACAATTCACCCCTCCACTTT. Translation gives CASSPQNNSPLHF.

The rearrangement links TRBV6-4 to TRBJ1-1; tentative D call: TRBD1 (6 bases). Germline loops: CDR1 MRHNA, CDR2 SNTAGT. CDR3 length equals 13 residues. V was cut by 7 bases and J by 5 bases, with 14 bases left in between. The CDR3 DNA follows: TGTGCCAGCACCCTACCCCAGGGGACTGAAGCTTTCTTT. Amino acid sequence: CASTLPQGTEAFF.

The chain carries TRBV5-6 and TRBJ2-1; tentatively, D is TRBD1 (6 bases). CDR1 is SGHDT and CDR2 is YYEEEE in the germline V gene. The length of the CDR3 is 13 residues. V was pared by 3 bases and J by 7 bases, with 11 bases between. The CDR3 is CASSWGRVNEQFF. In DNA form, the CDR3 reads TGTGCCAGCAGCTGGGGGCGGGTGAATGAGCAGTTCTTC.

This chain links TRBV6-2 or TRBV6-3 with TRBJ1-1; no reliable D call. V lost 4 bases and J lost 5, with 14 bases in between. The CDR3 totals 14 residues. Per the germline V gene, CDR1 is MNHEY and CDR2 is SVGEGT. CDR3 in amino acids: CASSLAGSRTEAFF. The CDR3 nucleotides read TGTGCCAGCAGTTTAGCCGGGAGTCGGACTGAAGCTTTCTTT.

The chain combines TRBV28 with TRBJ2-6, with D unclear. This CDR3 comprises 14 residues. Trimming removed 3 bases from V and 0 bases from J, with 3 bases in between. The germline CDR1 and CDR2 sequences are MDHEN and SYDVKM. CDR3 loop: CASSLSSGANVLTF. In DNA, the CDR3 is TGTGCCAGCAGTTTGAGCTCTGGGGCCAACGTCCTGACTTTC.

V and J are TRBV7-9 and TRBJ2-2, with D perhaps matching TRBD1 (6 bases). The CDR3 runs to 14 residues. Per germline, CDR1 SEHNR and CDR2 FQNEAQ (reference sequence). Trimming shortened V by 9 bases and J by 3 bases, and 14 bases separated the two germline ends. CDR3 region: CASKVGAYTGELFF. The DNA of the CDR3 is TGTGCCAGTAAAGTGGGGGCCTACACCGGGGAGCTGTTTTTT.

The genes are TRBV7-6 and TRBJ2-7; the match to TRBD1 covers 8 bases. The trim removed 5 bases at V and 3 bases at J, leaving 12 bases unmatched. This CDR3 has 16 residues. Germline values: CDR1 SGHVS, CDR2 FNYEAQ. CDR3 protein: CASSPRTRTGSYEQYF. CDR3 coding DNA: TGTGCCAGCAGCCCCCGAACGAGGACAGGGAGCTACGAGCAGTACTTC.

The DNA for the CDR3 is TGTGCCAGCAGTCCTATACCAGGGGGGACCTACGAGCAGTACTTC. This encodes CASSPIPGGTYEQYF. The chain recombines TRBV27 with TRBJ2-7; D is possibly TRBD1 (7 bases). V lost 5 bases and J 2 bases, leaving 16 bases between the germline ends. CDR3 size: 15 residues. The germline V gene has CDR1 MNHEY and CDR2 SMNVEV (reference sequence).

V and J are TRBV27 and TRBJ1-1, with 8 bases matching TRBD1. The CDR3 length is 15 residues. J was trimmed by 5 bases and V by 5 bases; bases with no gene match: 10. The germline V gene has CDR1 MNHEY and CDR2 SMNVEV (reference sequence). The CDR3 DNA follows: TGTGCCAGCAGTCCCGGCGGACAGGGCGGTACTGAAGCTTTCTTT. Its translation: CASSPGGQGGTEAFF.

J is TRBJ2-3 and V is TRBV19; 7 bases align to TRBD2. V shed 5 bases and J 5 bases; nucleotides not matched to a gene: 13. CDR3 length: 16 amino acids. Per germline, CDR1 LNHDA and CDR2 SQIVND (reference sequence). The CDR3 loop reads CASSRIGTTRRDTQYF. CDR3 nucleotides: TGTGCCAGTAGTCGAATTGGGACTACCCGACGAGATACGCAGTATTTT.

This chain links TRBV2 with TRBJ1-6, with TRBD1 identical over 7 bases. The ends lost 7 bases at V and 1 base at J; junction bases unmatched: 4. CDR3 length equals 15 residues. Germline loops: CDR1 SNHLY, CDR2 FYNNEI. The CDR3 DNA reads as TGTGCCAGCAAACAGGGGAATTCCTATAATTCACCCCTCCACTTT. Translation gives CASKQGNSYNSPLHF.

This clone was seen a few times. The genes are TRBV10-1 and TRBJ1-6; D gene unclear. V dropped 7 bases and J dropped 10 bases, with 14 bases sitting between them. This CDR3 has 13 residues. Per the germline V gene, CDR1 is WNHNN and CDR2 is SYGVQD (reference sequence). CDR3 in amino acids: CASNKGSGSPLHF. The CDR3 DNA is TGCGCCAGCAATAAGGGAAGCGGATCACCCCTCCACTTT.

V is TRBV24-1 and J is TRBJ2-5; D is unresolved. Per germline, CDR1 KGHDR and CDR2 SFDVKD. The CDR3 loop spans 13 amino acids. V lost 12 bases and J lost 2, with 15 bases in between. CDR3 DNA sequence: TGTGCCGCGATTAGCCCTGGGCAAGAGACCCAGTACTTC. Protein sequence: CAAISPGQETQYF.